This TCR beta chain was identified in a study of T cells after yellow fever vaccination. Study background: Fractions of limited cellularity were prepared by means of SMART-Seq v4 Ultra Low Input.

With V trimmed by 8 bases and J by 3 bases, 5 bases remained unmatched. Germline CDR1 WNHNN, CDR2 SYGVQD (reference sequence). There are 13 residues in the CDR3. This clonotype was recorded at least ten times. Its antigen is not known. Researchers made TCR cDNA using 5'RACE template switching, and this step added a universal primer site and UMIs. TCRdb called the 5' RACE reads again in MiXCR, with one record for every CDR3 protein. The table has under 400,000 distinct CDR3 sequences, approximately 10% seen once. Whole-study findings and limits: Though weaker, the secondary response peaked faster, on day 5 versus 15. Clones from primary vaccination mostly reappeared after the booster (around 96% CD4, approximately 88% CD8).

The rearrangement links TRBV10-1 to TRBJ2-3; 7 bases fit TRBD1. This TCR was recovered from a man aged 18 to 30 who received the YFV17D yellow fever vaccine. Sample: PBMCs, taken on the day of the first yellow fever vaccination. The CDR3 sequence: CASARDRTDTQYF. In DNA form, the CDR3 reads TGCGCCAGCGCACGGGACAGAACAGATACGCAGTATTTT.